Each of the 29 T cell receptor beta chains below was sequenced from the same sample in a study of blood T cell repertoires in COVID-19. This table comes from immunoSEQ multiplex PCR, and its TCRdb copy is limited to in-frame clones, with some not included. This sample has 250,000 to 300,000 clones, with about 81% found just once. Sequences were obtained from PBMCs or T cells enriched from blood (not recorded which). The source of these receptors is a man aged 30 to 39 with acute COVID-19.

The chain employs TRBV27 and TRBJ1-4, with 9 bases matching TRBD1. The CDR3 is 15 amino acids. V shed 7 bases, J shed 6 bases, and the junction held 9 bases outside the gene matches. Germline-derived CDR1 and CDR2 are MNHEY and SMNVEV (reference sequence). The CDR3 here is CASKGTGQWHEKLFF. DNA for the CDR3: TGTGCCAGCAAAGGGACAGGGCAATGGCATGAAAAACTGTTTTTT.

V and J are TRBV3-1 (or the pseudogene TRBV3-2) and TRBJ2-1; 8 nucleotides align to TRBD1. Trimming at V came to 5 bases and at J to 4 bases, leaving 10 bases not matched to a gene. The CDR3 has 16 amino acids. The germline gives CDR1 LGHDT, CDR2 YNNKEL (reference sequence). Written as DNA, the CDR3 is TGTGCCAGCAGCAGAACCGGGACAGGCTCATACAATGAGCAGTTCTTC. Translating gives CASSRTGTGSYNEQFF.

J is TRBJ1-1 and V is TRBV19; D perhaps matches TRBD1 (5 bases). This CDR3 is built from 14 residues. The germline CDR1 and CDR2 sequences are LNHDA and SQIVND (reference sequence). Trimming took 5 bases from V and 1 from J, leaving 11 bases between them. CDR3 DNA sequence: TGTGCCAGTAGTGCCCACACAGGGAACACTGAAGCTTTCTTT. Its translation is CASSAHTGNTEAFF.

The chain couples TRBV30 to TRBJ1-1; D is undetermined. Germline assignment: CDR1 GTSNPN and CDR2 SVGIG (reference sequence). V lost 0 bases and J 4 bases, leaving 3 bases between the germline ends. The CDR3 is made up of 11 amino acids. CDR3 residues: CAWSVLTEAFF. The CDR3 bases are TGTGCCTGGAGTGTACTCACTGAAGCTTTCTTT.

This chain joins TRBV7-8 and TRBJ1-1; tentative D call: TRBD1 (5 bases). CDR1 and CDR2 from the germline V gene are SGHVS and FQNEAQ. The CDR3 sequence is 14 residues long. With 2 bases removed from V and 11 bases from J, the gap between germline ends came to 18 bases. Written as DNA, the CDR3 is TGTGCCAGCAGCTTAAATAGGAAGGGGCAATGGGCTTTCTTT. The encoded protein is CASSLNRKGQWAFF.

The V and J genes are TRBV5-8 and TRBJ2-3; 12 nucleotides match TRBD2. Germline loops: CDR1 SGHTS, CDR2 YDEGEE. V lost 4 bases and J lost 2; bases outside the gene matches: 5. This CDR3 is 16 amino acids long. CDR3 sequence reads: CASSGGLAGITDTQYF. The CDR3 DNA sequence: TGTGCCAGCAGCGGGGGACTAGCGGGCATCACAGATACGCAGTATTTT.

The chain links TRBV27 to TRBJ2-2; D is unresolved. The CDR3 consists of 14 residues. CDR1 is MNHEY, CDR2 SMNVEV, per germline (reference sequence). Trimming took 2 bases from V and 4 from J, leaving 8 bases between them. For the CDR3, the DNA is TGTGCCAGCAGTTTAGGCGGTGGCACCGGGGAGCTGTTTTTT. Protein product: CASSLGGGTGELFF.

The chain employs TRBV25-1 and TRBJ1-5, with D unresolved. V shed 2 bases and J shed 3 bases, with 8 bases lying between them. Germline CDR1 and CDR2: MGHDK and SYGVNS. The CDR3 runs 14 residues. The CDR3 coding sequence is TGTGCCAGCAGTGAACGAGGCTACAATCAGCCCCAGCATTTT. This gives the protein CASSERGYNQPQHF.

V gene TRBV19 combines with J gene TRBJ1-5; D is ambiguous. Germline V gene sequence: CDR1 LNHDA, CDR2 SQIVND (reference sequence). The V and J ends lost 1 base and 3 bases respectively, with 22 bases between them. CDR3 length: 19 residues. The CDR3 sequence is CASSIALTLAFWNNQPQHF. In DNA form, the CDR3 reads TGTGCCAGTAGTATAGCCCTGACGTTAGCATTTTGGAACAATCAGCCCCAGCATTTT.

The chain is built from TRBV7-6 and TRBJ2-3; possible D gene TRBD1, 6 bases. This CDR3 spans 13 amino acids. Germline V CDR1 and CDR2: SGHVS, FNYEAQ. The V gene lost 3 bases and the J gene lost 4 bases, with 8 bases spanning the gap. CDR3 DNA sequence: TGTGCCAGCAGCTTCCCAGGGGCAGATACGCAGTATTTT. Its translation: CASSFPGADTQYF.

CDR3 sequence: CASSPRATGELFF. The CDR3 nucleotides read TGTGCCAGCTCACCACGAGCGACCGGGGAGCTGTTTTTT. This chain uses TRBV18 with TRBJ2-2; unclear D gene. The length of the CDR3 is 13 residues. V was shortened by 1 base and J by 5 bases, with 5 bases between the two germline ends. Germline values: CDR1 KGHSH, CDR2 LQKENI.

The chain couples TRBV6-1 to TRBJ1-5; D is unclear. The CDR3 has 13 amino acids. V lost 1 base, J lost 4 bases, and 5 bases lay in between. Germline CDR1 reads MNHNS; CDR2 reads SASEGT. CDR3 sequence reads: CASSEGQNQPQHF. CDR3 DNA sequence: TGTGCCAGCAGTGAAGGTCAAAATCAGCCCCAGCATTTT.

With regard to this clone: A single base separates this from a much larger clone, so it may be a read error. The rearrangement joins TRBV7-9 to TRBJ2-3; 10 bases align to TRBD1. This CDR3 contains 14 residues. J lost 3 bases, V lost 5 bases, and 2 bases had no gene match. Germline CDR1 is SEHNR and CDR2 is FQNEAQ (reference sequence). The CDR3 region has the DNA TGTGCCAGCAGCCAGGGACAGGGGACAGATACGCAGTATTTT. Translating gives CASSQGQGTDTQYF.

The chain couples TRBV12-3 or TRBV12-4 to TRBJ2-7; D not certain. This CDR3 comprises 11 residues. Trimming cost V 1 base and J 7 bases, with 5 bases left between them. CDR3 region: CASSLGREQYV. In DNA form, the CDR3 reads TGTGCCAGCAGTTTAGGTCGGGAGCAGTACGTC.

The chain joins TRBV12-3 or TRBV12-4 to TRBJ1-5, with unresolved D. This CDR3 has 12 residues. Trimming shortened V by 3 bases and J by 5 bases, and 5 bases separated the two germline ends. As DNA, the CDR3 is TGTGCCAGCAGTTTGGGCCATCAGCCCCAGCATTTT. This codes for CASSLGHQPQHF.

V is TRBV7-8 and J is TRBJ1-3; 8 bases map to TRBD1. The trim removed 5 bases at V and 4 bases at J, leaving 10 bases unmatched. This CDR3 spans 16 amino acids. Germline values: CDR1 SGHVS, CDR2 FQNEAQ. The CDR3 is CASSVGTGGLGNTIYF. For the CDR3, the DNA is TGTGCCAGCAGCGTCGGGACAGGCGGGTTAGGAAACACCATATATTTT.

The V gene is TRBV29-1, the J gene TRBJ1-2; 7 bases agree with TRBD1. The CDR3 sequence is 12 residues long. Germline V gene sequence: CDR1 SQVTM, CDR2 ANQGSEA. V shed 4 bases, J shed 5 bases, and the junction held 4 bases outside the gene matches. CDR3 in amino acids: CSVAGQWYGYTF. The CDR3 region has the DNA TGCAGCGTTGCGGGACAGTGGTATGGCTACACCTTC.

The chain couples TRBV7-2 to TRBJ2-5, with a weak D call TRBD2 (5 bases). The ends were cut back, 0 bases at V and 2 bases at J, with 10 bases in the middle. The V gene's germline CDR1 is SGHTA and CDR2 FQGNSA. This CDR3 is 15 amino acids long. The CDR3 spells CASSLAVGGQETQYF. The CDR3 DNA reads as TGTGCCAGCAGCTTAGCTGTAGGAGGACAAGAGACCCAGTACTTC.

This clone appeared a few times. The chain links TRBV18 to TRBJ2-1, with 9 nucleotides matching TRBD2. This CDR3 region has 14 residues. V shed 3 bases, J shed 5 bases, and the junction held 2 bases outside the gene matches. Per the germline V gene, CDR1 is KGHSH and CDR2 is LQKENI. CDR3 DNA: TGTGCCAGCTCACCCAGCGGGAGGAACAATGAGCAGTTCTTC. Its translation is CASSPSGRNNEQFF.

The rearrangement links TRBV11-2 to TRBJ1-4, with no clear D. Per the germline V gene, CDR1 is SGHAT and CDR2 is FQNNGV. Trimming took off 3 bases at V and 7 bases at J, with 9 bases between the two ends. The CDR3 length is 13 residues. In DNA, the CDR3 is TGTGCCAGCAGCTTCGGTGCGGGTGAAAAACTGTTTTTT. Translating it yields CASSFGAGEKLFF.

Notes on this clone: One junction end disagrees with the germline gene, perhaps due to a read error. J is TRBJ2-1 and V is TRBV5-1, with 12 nucleotides matching TRBD2. Germline CDR1 and CDR2: SGHRS and YFSETQ. The CDR3 runs 16 residues. The CDR3 DNA reads as TGTGCCAGCAGCGTGACTAGCGGGAGCTCCTACAATGAGCAGTTCTTC. This encodes CASSVTSGSSYNEQFF.

The V call is TRBV9, the J call TRBJ1-4; D call uncertain. The CDR3 is 13 amino acids. Looked up from germline, CDR1 is SGDLS and CDR2 is YYNGEE. V lost 3 bases, J lost 2 bases, and 5 bases lay in between. CDR3 sequence: CASSGGTNEKLFF. Here the CDR3 DNA reads TGTGCCAGCAGCGGAGGGACTAATGAAAAACTGTTTTTT.

The V and J genes are TRBV6-1 and TRBJ2-3; D is uncertain. V lost 0 bases, J lost 8 bases, and 6 bases lay in between. Germline CDR1 MNHNS, CDR2 SASEGT. This CDR3 has 12 residues. The CDR3 reads CASSEASSTQYF. The CDR3 DNA reads as TGTGCCAGCAGTGAAGCTTCCAGTACGCAGTATTTT.

This chain connects TRBV5-1 to TRBJ1-1; D perhaps matches TRBD1 (5 bases). Per the germline V gene, CDR1 is SGHRS and CDR2 is YFSETQ. This CDR3 comprises 15 residues. V was clipped by 0 bases and J by 1 base, with 10 bases between them. The CDR3: CASSLEIGANTEAFF. In DNA, the CDR3 is TGCGCCAGCAGCTTGGAGATAGGGGCGAACACTGAAGCTTTCTTT.

The chain has TRBV29-1 and TRBJ2-1, with 7 nucleotides matching TRBD1. CDR1 and CDR2 from the germline V gene are SQVTM and ANQGSEA. V lost 6 bases, J lost 2 bases, and 4 bases stayed unmatched. This CDR3 has 13 residues. The chain's CDR3 is CSVRDRPYNEQFF. CDR3 bases: TGCAGCGTGAGGGACAGACCCTACAATGAGCAGTTCTTC.

This clone has only a few counts. The chain is built from TRBV18 and TRBJ1-1; unclear D gene. Germline CDR1 and CDR2: KGHSH and LQKENI. The CDR3 sequence is 18 residues long. V lost 2 bases and J lost 7, with 26 bases in between. Here the CDR3 reads CASSPISARGAAKFEAFF. CDR3 sequence (DNA): TGTGCCAGCTCACCAATATCTGCCCGGGGAGCCGCCAAATTTGAAGCTTTCTTT.

V and J are TRBV6-2 or TRBV6-3 and TRBJ1-2; 10 positions agree with TRBD1. The V gene end was trimmed by 6 bases and the J gene end by 7 bases; junction bases not matched to a gene: 11. This CDR3 is built from 15 residues. Germline V gene sequence: CDR1 MNHEY, CDR2 SVGEGT. The DNA of the CDR3 is TGTGCCAGCAGCCCGCCGGGACAGGGGTTGAGTGGCTACACCTTC. Translation gives CASSPPGQGLSGYTF.

The V gene is TRBV19, the J gene TRBJ2-5; a weak D match, TRBD2 (5 bases). From germline, CDR1 is LNHDA and CDR2 SQIVND (reference sequence). This CDR3 is 13 amino acids long. V lost 1 base and J lost 4, with 7 bases in between. CDR3 in DNA: TGTGCCAGTAGTATAGGCGGGTTAGAGACCCAGTACTTC. Translated: CASSIGGLETQYF.

The rearrangement links TRBV19 to TRBJ1-1; D might be TRBD1 (5 bases). The CDR3 sequence is 13 residues long. Trimming removed 1 base at V and 4 bases at J, with 7 bases between. Germline CDR1 is LNHDA and CDR2 is SQIVND (reference sequence). The DNA for the CDR3 is TGTGCCAGTAGTATAGGCAGGGCCACTGAAGCTTTCTTT. Residues: CASSIGRATEAFF.